This paragraph covers one T cell receptor (beta chain) sequence. This CDR3 is 18 amino acids long. In germline, CDR1 is SGHNT, CDR2 YYREEE (reference sequence). The trim removed 4 bases at V and 2 bases at J, leaving 9 bases unmatched. The sample originates from a study of cytomegalovirus exposure and HLA in healthy donors. PCR involved 60 Vbeta and 13 Jbeta primers. The repertoire was sequenced with immunoSEQ multiplex PCR; TCRdb's copy has only in-frame clones and lacks some. The repertoire has 50,000 to 55,000 clones, around 52% of them found once; the top ten carry approximately 12%. Sequencing input: PBMCs. The chain uses TRBV5-4 and TRBJ2-3; 14 bases align to TRBD2. The source of this sequence is a human donor in good health. The CDR3 bases are TGTGCCAGCAGCAAGGGGACTAGCGGGGGCCCGATCACAGATACGCAGTATTTT. Translation: CASSKGTSGGPITDTQYF. Looking up the rest from reference TRBV5-4 and TRBJ2-3 gives the full variable domain: ETGVTQSPTHLIKTRGQQVTLRCSSQSGHNTVSWYQQALGQGPQFIFQYYREEENGRGNFPPRFSGLQFPNYSSELNVNALELDDSALYLCASSKGTSGGPITDTQYFGPGTRLTVL.